This passage covers 27 T cell receptor beta chains from one sample sequenced in a study of shared clonotypes between healthy human individuals. The naive CD8 subset, CD45RO-negative cells positively selected for CCR7, excluded terminally differentiated effector memory CD45RA+ cells. The method was immunoSEQ multiplex PCR; TCRdb's version includes in-frame clones alone and lacks a portion of them. The data show about 2 million clones, approximately 94% seen once. Material: naive CD8+ T cells sorted from blood. The receptors were gathered from a man between 18 and 35 years old in good health.

This chain connects TRBV5-1 to TRBJ1-1; unclear D gene. Trimming took off 3 bases at V and 3 bases at J, with 18 bases between the two ends. The CDR3 is 16 amino acids. Germline V CDR1 and CDR2: SGHRS, YFSETQ. Written as DNA, the CDR3 is TGCGCCAGCAGCTCTCTACCTCAGGATGGTTACACTGAAGCTTTCTTT. It codes for CASSSLPQDGYTEAFF.

This clone showed up just once. This chain connects TRBV19 to TRBJ2-7, with unresolved D. The V gene's germline CDR1 is LNHDA and CDR2 SQIVND (reference sequence). V was cut by 5 bases and J by 0 bases, with 8 bases left in between. CDR3 size: 13 residues. DNA for the CDR3: TGTGCCAGTAGTTCGACCTTCTCCTACGAGCAGTACTTC. Its translation is CASSSTFSYEQYF. Combining the CDR3 with reference TRBV19 and TRBJ2-7 gives the whole variable domain DGGITQSPKYLFRKEGQNVTLSCEQNLNHDAMYWYRQDPGQGLRLIYYSQIVNDFQKGDIAEGYSVSREKKESFPLTVTSAQKNPTAFYLCASSSTFSYEQYFGPGTRLTVT.

J is TRBJ1-5 and V is TRBV28, with 8 bases matching TRBD1. V shed 6 bases and J 6 bases; nucleotides not matched to a gene: 7. CDR3 length: 14 amino acids. Germline-derived CDR1 and CDR2 are MDHEN and SYDVKM. For the CDR3, the DNA is TGTGCCAGCAGCCTCAGGGGGCCTGGTCAGCCCCAGCATTTT. As protein: CASSLRGPGQPQHF.

The chain uses TRBV7-2 and TRBJ2-1, with a weak D call TRBD1 (7 bases). V was cut by 4 bases and J by 3 bases, with 13 bases left in between. Germline V gene lookup returns CDR1 SGHTA and CDR2 FQGNSA. The CDR3 is 15 amino acids. This CDR3 reads CASSSRQGGYNEQFF. The CDR3 bases are TGTGCCAGCAGCTCTCGACAGGGAGGCTACAATGAGCAGTTCTTC.

To note about this clone: The same CDR3 also results from other DNA sequences found in this sample. This chain joins TRBV6-5 and TRBJ1-5; the D gene is possibly TRBD1 (6 bases). CDR1 is MNHEY and CDR2 is SVGAGI in the germline V gene. The CDR3 loop spans 13 amino acids. V gave up 4 bases and J gave up 7 bases, with 11 bases separating them. CDR3 in amino acids: CASSSTGYQPQHF. The CDR3 DNA reads TGTGCCAGCAGTTCAACAGGGTACCAGCCCCAGCATTTT.

A word on this clone: This sample includes further DNA sequences coding for the same CDR3. V and J are TRBV4-1 and TRBJ2-7; D is tentatively TRBD1 or TRBD2 (5 bases each). The CDR3 length is 15 residues. The germline gives CDR1 MGHRA, CDR2 YSYEKL. V was cut by 0 bases and J by 0 bases, with 9 bases left in between. The chain's CDR3 is CASSQDPGSSYEQYF. The CDR3 nucleotides are TGCGCCAGCAGCCAAGATCCAGGGAGCTCCTACGAGCAGTACTTC.

This chain connects TRBV9 to TRBJ2-7; a weak D match, TRBD2 (6 bases). The germline V gene has CDR1 SGDLS and CDR2 YYNGEE. V was trimmed by 3 bases and J by 8 bases, leaving 21 bases between them. The CDR3 has 15 amino acids. DNA for the CDR3: TGTGCCAGCAGCGCCGGAGGAGGGACGGCAAATCAGCAGTACTTC. Its protein product is CASSAGGGTANQQYF.

This chain joins TRBV13 and TRBJ2-2; D is undetermined. The germline V gene has CDR1 PRHDT and CDR2 FYEKMQ (reference sequence). V lost 2 bases and J 7 bases, leaving 11 bases between the germline ends. The CDR3 loop spans 14 amino acids. CDR3 sequence: CASSLQMEIGELFF. The CDR3 DNA reads TGTGCCAGCAGCTTACAAATGGAAATCGGGGAGCTGTTTTTT.

The chain links TRBV5-4 to TRBJ2-3, with D maybe TRBD2 (6 bases). The V and J ends lost 4 bases and 0 bases respectively, with 15 bases between them. This CDR3 comprises 16 residues. Germline V gives CDR1 SGHNT, CDR2 YYREEE (reference sequence). This CDR3 reads CASSGYSGTSTDTQYF. The CDR3, as DNA: TGTGCCAGCAGCGGTTATAGCGGTACAAGCACAGATACGCAGTATTTT.

The J gene is TRBJ1-4, the V gene TRBV7-8; 7 bases agree with TRBD1. Germline lookup yields CDR1 SGHVS and CDR2 FQNEAQ. J was trimmed by 4 bases and V by 0 bases; bases with no gene match: 5. This CDR3 has 16 residues. The CDR3 coding sequence is TGTGCCAGCAGCTTAGCACAGGGGAGCGATAATGAAAAACTGTTTTTT. Translating gives CASSLAQGSDNEKLFF.

The CDR3, as DNA: TGTGCCAGCAGTGAACGTGAAGCTTTCTTT. Protein sequence: CASSEREAFF. The chain couples TRBV2 to TRBJ1-1; D is undetermined. The CDR3 extends over 10 amino acids. V gave up 2 bases and J gave up 7 bases, with 2 bases separating them. CDR1 is SNHLY and CDR2 is FYNNEI in the germline V gene.

The V gene is TRBV4-1, the J gene TRBJ1-1, with D possibly being TRBD1 (6 bases). This CDR3 comprises 17 residues. Trimming took off 0 bases at V and 3 bases at J, with 17 bases between the two ends. Germline CDR1 reads MGHRA; CDR2 reads YSYEKL. CDR3 coding DNA: TGCGCCAGCAGCCAAGATCAAGGGGGAATAACATACACTGAAGCTTTCTTT. This encodes CASSQDQGGITYTEAFF.

This clone occurred once. The chain joins TRBV15 to TRBJ2-2, with D uncertain. CDR3 size: 15 residues. Germline CDR1 and CDR2: LNHNV and YYDKDF (reference sequence). Trimming left V 7 bases short and J 0 bases short, with 12 bases between. CDR3 region: CATNLDDPNTGELFF. The CDR3 nucleotides read TGTGCCACCAACCTGGACGACCCGAACACCGGGGAGCTGTTTTTT.

The rearrangement links TRBV5-4 to TRBJ1-2, with D possibly being TRBD1 (5 bases). Germline lookup yields CDR1 SGHNT and CDR2 YYREEE (reference sequence). The V end lost 2 bases, the J end lost 4 bases, and 12 bases lay between the germline ends. The CDR3 sequence is 14 residues long. The CDR3 DNA sequence: TGTGCCAGCAGCTTCCTGGGGGATGCCTATGGCTACACCTTC. It codes for CASSFLGDAYGYTF.

This rearrangement joins TRBV7-2 to TRBJ2-3, with 8 bases fitting TRBD2. The CDR3 runs to 15 residues. The germline gives CDR1 SGHTA, CDR2 FQGNSA. J gave up 0 bases and V 5 bases, and 4 bases lay outside the gene matches. The CDR3 loop is CASSLGRDSTDTQYF. The CDR3 region has the DNA TGTGCCAGCAGCCTCGGGAGGGATAGCACAGATACGCAGTATTTT.

V gene TRBV10-3 combines with J gene TRBJ2-5; D is ambiguous. From germline, CDR1 is ENHRY and CDR2 SYGVKD. The CDR3 runs 14 residues. Trimming took off 0 bases at V and 1 base at J, with 6 bases between the two ends. The DNA for the CDR3 is TGTGCCATCAGTGAGTCGATGGCCCAAGAGACCCAGTACTTC. Translating gives CAISESMAQETQYF.

The chain recombines TRBV9 with TRBJ2-7, with 7 bases matching TRBD2. This CDR3 is 15 amino acids long. Germline V gene sequence: CDR1 SGDLS, CDR2 YYNGEE. The V segment lost 3 bases and the J segment 0 bases; nucleotides outside the gene matches: 6. The CDR3 coding sequence is TGTGCCAGCAGCGAGGGAGGGGTCAGCTCCTACGAGCAGTACTTC. Protein product: CASSEGGVSSYEQYF.

The CDR3 nucleotides read TGTGCCAGTACCCCGGCAGGGGGGCTTAATGAGCAGTTCTTC. As protein: CASTPAGGLNEQFF. The chain uses TRBV19 and TRBJ2-1, with D tentatively TRBD1 (7 bases). Germline CDR1 reads LNHDA; CDR2 reads SQIVND (reference sequence). CDR3 size: 14 residues. V gave up 7 bases and J gave up 7 bases, with 17 bases separating them. Variable domain in full (rest from reference TRBV19 and TRBJ2-1): DGGITQSPKYLFRKEGQNVTLSCEQNLNHDAMYWYRQDPGQGLRLIYYSQIVNDFQKGDIAEGYSVSREKKESFPLTVTSAQKNPTAFYLCASTPAGGLNEQFFGPGTRLTVL.

J is TRBJ2-2 and V is TRBV6-5; TRBD1 might be the D (6 bases). CDR3 size: 15 residues. V was cut by 6 bases and J by 6 bases, with 17 bases left in between. The germline gives CDR1 MNHEY, CDR2 SVGAGI. The CDR3 here is CASSPDRRIAGELFF. In DNA, the CDR3 is TGTGCCAGCAGCCCCGACAGGAGGATCGCCGGGGAGCTGTTTTTT.

The chain uses TRBV10-3 and TRBJ1-1; D gene uncertain. The CDR3 is 13 residues long. Germline CDR1 is ENHRY and CDR2 is SYGVKD. Trimming stripped 2 bases from V and 4 bases from J, with 8 bases between. CDR3 residues: CAISEGWGTEAFF. CDR3 DNA sequence: TGTGCCATCAGTGAGGGGTGGGGCACTGAAGCTTTCTTT.

V gene TRBV15 combines with J gene TRBJ2-7; TRBD1 matches 7 bases. V lost 4 bases, J lost 5 bases, and 11 bases stayed unmatched. The CDR3 is 15 amino acids. CDR1 and CDR2 (germline): LNHNV, YYDKDF (reference sequence). Here the CDR3 reads CATSINRGTENEQYF. CDR3 DNA sequence: TGTGCCACCAGCATCAACAGGGGAACAGAGAACGAGCAGTACTTC.

J is TRBJ2-7 and V is TRBV6-1, with D tentatively TRBD1 or TRBD2 (5 bases each). Germline V gives CDR1 MNHNS, CDR2 SASEGT. The CDR3 consists of 12 residues. Trimming took 7 bases from V and 6 from J, leaving 13 bases between them. DNA for the CDR3: TGTGCCAGCATCGGGACGCCGATCGAGCAGTACTTC. It yields the protein CASIGTPIEQYF.

The genes are TRBV4-1 and TRBJ2-3, with 10 nucleotides matching TRBD2. With V trimmed by 5 bases and J by 2 bases, 4 bases remained unmatched. The CDR3 contains 15 residues. Germline CDR1 and CDR2: MGHRA and YSYEKL. CDR3: CASSLSGGDTDTQYF. The CDR3 bases are TGCGCCAGCAGCTTAAGCGGGGGGGACACAGATACGCAGTATTTT.

This chain links TRBV7-3 with TRBJ2-3; TRBD2 agrees at 7 bases. Germline V gives CDR1 SGHTA, CDR2 FQGTGA. Losses at the gene ends were 5 bases for V and 2 bases for J; bases not matched to a gene: 10. This CDR3 contains 16 residues. The CDR3 bases are TGTGCCAGCAGCCTCGGTGCGGGGGTTTTCACAGATACGCAGTATTTT. It specifies CASSLGAGVFTDTQYF.

V and J are TRBV9 and TRBJ2-3; TRBD2 matches at 7 bases. CDR1 is SGDLS and CDR2 is YYNGEE in the germline V gene. V was pared by 4 bases and J by 0 bases, with 8 bases of the junction left unmatched. The CDR3 spans 16 residues. Written as DNA, the CDR3 is TGTGCCAGCAGCCCCGGGACTACGGCTAGCACAGATACGCAGTATTTT. This gives the protein CASSPGTTASTDTQYF.

With respect to this clone: One end of the junction varies from germline; a read error may be responsible. This chain uses TRBV2 with TRBJ2-5; D possibly uses TRBD1 or TRBD2 (6 bases each). Germline V gene data show CDR1 as SNHLY and CDR2 as FYNNEI. The CDR3 sequence is 14 residues long. CDR3 DNA: TGTGCCAGCAGAGAAGGGGGGCTGGAGGAGACCCAGTACTTC. This codes for CASREGGLEETQYF. Based on the CDR3 plus reference TRBV2 and TRBJ2-5, the full variable domain is EPEVTQTPSHQVTQMGQEVILRCVPISNHLYFYWYRQILGQKVEFLVSFYNNEISEKSEIFDDQFSVERPDGSNFTLKIRSTKLEDSAMYFCASREGGLEETQYFGPGTRLLVL.

The chain combines TRBV18 with TRBJ2-5; 8 bases line up with TRBD2. CDR3 length equals 14 residues. The trim removed 3 bases at V and 2 bases at J, leaving 2 bases unmatched. Germline-derived CDR1 and CDR2 are KGHSH and LQKENI. The CDR3 here is CASSPREGQETQYF. The CDR3 region has the DNA TGTGCCAGCTCACCCCGGGAGGGACAAGAGACCCAGTACTTC.